This TCR beta chain comes out of a study of cytomegalovirus exposure and HLA in healthy donors. After removal of 6 bases from V and 4 bases from J, the junction contained 6 bases not matched to a gene. The CDR3 has 16 residues. Germline V gene data show CDR1 as MDHEN and CDR2 as SYDVKM. The PCR was carried out with 60 Vbeta primers and 13 Jbeta primers. Clones were read by immunoSEQ multiplex PCR, and TCRdb kept only the in-frame ones, dropping some. The sample comprises about 240,000 clones, approximately 81% of which are singletons, and less than 8.5% rests with the top ten. The donors were healthy bone marrow donors.

The sequenced sample was PBMCs. The chain couples TRBV28 to TRBJ2-2; 12 bases match TRBD2. The TCR sequence derives from an older woman in good health and CMV-seropositive. The DNA of the CDR3 is TGTGCCAGCAGGCGATCTAGCGGGAGGGTCACCGGGGAGCTGTTTTTT. Its protein product is CASRRSSGRVTGELFF.